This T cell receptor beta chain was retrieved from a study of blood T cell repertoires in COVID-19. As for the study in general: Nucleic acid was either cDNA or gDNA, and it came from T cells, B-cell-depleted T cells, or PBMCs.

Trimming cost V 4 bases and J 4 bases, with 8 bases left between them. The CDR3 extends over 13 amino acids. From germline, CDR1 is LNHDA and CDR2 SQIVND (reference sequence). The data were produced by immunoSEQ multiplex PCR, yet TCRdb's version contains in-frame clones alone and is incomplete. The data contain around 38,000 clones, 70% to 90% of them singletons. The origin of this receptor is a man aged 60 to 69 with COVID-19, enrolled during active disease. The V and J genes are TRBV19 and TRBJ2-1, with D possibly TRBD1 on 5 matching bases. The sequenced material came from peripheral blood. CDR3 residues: CASSTGIYNEQFF. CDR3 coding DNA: TGTGCCAGTAGTACAGGGATATACAATGAGCAGTTCTTC.